This T cell receptor (beta chain) emerged from a study of T cell responses to AZD1222 COVID-19 vaccine. Trimming removed 1 base at V and 8 bases at J, with 11 bases between. The CDR3 is 14 residues long. CDR1 is LGHDT, CDR2 YNNKEL, per germline (reference sequence). To note about this clone: The antigen is undetermined.

Study-wide findings and caveats: Seropositivity was recorded at baseline in only a handful of AZD1222 recipients. Reportedly, nearly half the spike-specific TCRs target unmutated variant regions.

The table came from immunoSEQ multiplex PCR; TCRdb's copy has only in-frame clones and leaves some out. The sample yields 150,000 to 200,000 clones, under 95% seen once. This receptor was obtained from an adult who received the AZD1222 COVID-19 vaccine. The material was peripheral blood, obtained 28 days after the second AZD1222 dose. J is TRBJ1-4 and V is TRBV3-1 (or the pseudogene TRBV3-2); D is ambiguous. The CDR3 region has the DNA TGTGCCAGCAGCCAAGCCTTTTCGGGAGAAAAACTGTTTTTT. The encoded protein is CASSQAFSGEKLFF.